This T cell receptor (beta chain) was sequenced in a study of graft-versus-host responses after intestinal transplantation. In the study overall: For approximately three years after anti-thymocyte globulin induction, all recipients took tacrolimus and steroids.

Generated by immunoSEQ multiplex PCR, the TCRdb table keeps only in-frame clones and is missing some. Counted here are tens of thousands of clones, approximately 95% occurring once; the ten biggest clones make up around 6.1%. The V end was cut by 4 bases, the J end by 9 bases, with 15 bases between. Germline lookup yields CDR1 GTSNPN and CDR2 SVGIG (reference sequence). The CDR3 runs 12 residues. This receptor was obtained from a human patient who received an intestinal transplant, so some T cells may come from the graft donor. Sequences were derived from PBMCs, sampled 750 to 850 days after a first intestinal transplant, on the day of a second. V gene TRBV30 combines with J gene TRBJ2-5; D is perhaps TRBD2 (5 bases). The CDR3: CAWTSGGAAQYF. The CDR3 DNA reads TGTGCCTGGACGAGCGGAGGAGCGGCCCAGTACTTC.